The rows below give T cell receptor beta chains drawn from one sample of a study of blood T cell repertoires in COVID-19. The table came from immunoSEQ multiplex PCR; TCRdb's copy has only in-frame clones and leaves some out. In the table there are roughly 100,000 clones, about 80% of which are singletons. Sequencing was done on a sample of peripheral blood. The receptor source for this set is an elderly man with acute or convalescent COVID-19. CDR3s leave out the opening cysteine and the closing phenylalanine or tryptophan. The D gene is left open where the match is weak.

D gene	J gene	V gene	CDR3 protein
-	TRBJ2-7	TRBV5-6	ASSLAVEQY
-	TRBJ2-1	TRBV10-1	ASSESTIRSVGGEQF
-	TRBJ2-7	TRBV6-6	ASSYSSGSYEQY
TRBD1	TRBJ2-7	TRBV11-2	ASSLTRDRGYEQY
-	TRBJ1-1	TRBV6-2/TRBV6-3	ASSPLGGNTEAF
TRBD1	TRBJ2-6	TRBV19	ATRGSGANVLT
TRBD1	TRBJ1-2	TRBV6-5	ASSLTGTGERGYT
TRBD1	TRBJ2-7	TRBV19	ASSPTGRRYEQY
-	TRBJ1-2	TRBV4-3	ASSQVQLSNYGYT
-	TRBJ2-7	TRBV28	ASSLKQGLSYEQY
-	TRBJ1-5	TRBV6-5	ASSYVGSDNQPQH
TRBD2	TRBJ2-7	TRBV6-5	ASSSRLAGAYEQY
-	TRBJ1-6	TRBV5-6	ASSFRTRSYNSPLH
-	TRBJ2-2	TRBV29-1	SVARNTGELF
-	TRBJ2-7	TRBV28	ASSLGGPNEQY
-	TRBJ1-5	TRBV4-3	ASSQGGRAGQPQH
-	TRBJ1-2	TRBV28	ASISQGFKRLYGYT
-	TRBJ2-5	TRBV28	ASSLGGFAQETQY
-	TRBJ2-7	TRBV7-9	ASSQTGSYEQY
TRBD2	TRBJ2-1	TRBV3-1/TRBV3-2	ASSRLGVAGVNEQF
-	TRBJ2-1	TRBV6-6	ASTQLSTNSYNEQF
TRBD1	TRBJ1-2	TRBV27	ASSWGQGYGYT
-	TRBJ2-7	TRBV6-1	ASSESPTSISSYEQY
TRBD1	TRBJ1-1	TRBV18	ASSRTGDEAF
TRBD1	TRBJ1-4	TRBV9	ASSVTGDGEKLF
TRBD1	TRBJ1-5	TRBV6-5	ASSRQGADQPQH
TRBD1	TRBJ2-7	TRBV19	ASSYGQGAYEQY
-	TRBJ2-4	TRBV5-6	ASSQGGLAGNIQY
TRBD1	TRBJ2-7	TRBV7-2	ASSLNRGRGEQY
TRBD1	TRBJ1-6	TRBV5-4	ASSRDRGWDSPLH
TRBD1	TRBJ1-2	TRBV19	ATSTGGRNYGYT
TRBD1	TRBJ1-4	TRBV3-1/TRBV3-2	AAGDRGREKLF
-	TRBJ1-5	TRBV16	ASKAGTTRNQPQH